One sample yielded the 30 T cell receptor beta chains listed below, sequenced in a study of cytomegalovirus exposure and HLA in healthy donors. Primers for the PCR totalled 60 Vbeta and 13 Jbeta. The method was immunoSEQ multiplex PCR; TCRdb's version includes in-frame clones alone and lacks a portion of them. This table has 90,000 to 150,000 clones, about 60% appearing once. Sequencing was performed on PBMCs. All receptors come from a man aged 40-49 years in good health and CMV-seropositive.

This clone was seen a handful of times. The gene calls are TRBV18 and TRBJ1-1, with 9 bases that match TRBD1. The germline V gene has CDR1 KGHSH and CDR2 LQKENI. J lost 7 bases, V lost 6 bases, and 3 bases had no gene match. This CDR3 spans 12 amino acids. This chain's CDR3 is CASSGQGIEAFF. In nucleotides, the CDR3 is TGTGCCAGCTCCGGACAGGGGATTGAAGCTTTCTTT.

The genes are TRBV5-4 and TRBJ2-3; perhaps TRBD2 as D (5 bases). Germline V CDR1 and CDR2: SGHNT, YYREEE (reference sequence). V lost 2 bases and J 8 bases, leaving 12 bases between the germline ends. The CDR3 is 13 residues long. The CDR3 DNA follows: TGTGCCAGCAGCTTAGCTAGCTCCGGTACGCAGTATTTT. Translating gives CASSLASSGTQYF.

The chain recombines TRBV5-1 with TRBJ1-2; no firm D call. V was clipped by 0 bases and J by 4 bases, with 13 bases between them. The CDR3 is 15 amino acids. Germline values: CDR1 SGHRS, CDR2 YFSETQ. The DNA for the CDR3 is TGCGCCAGCAGCTTGGGGTCAGCGGCCGGCTATGGCTACACCTTC. It is translated as CASSLGSAAGYGYTF.

This clone was seen once. The genes are TRBV6-5 and TRBJ2-7; a weak D match, TRBD2 (6 bases). The CDR3 runs to 14 residues. Germline V lookup: CDR1 MNHEY, CDR2 SVGAGI. The germline V and J ends were trimmed by 6 bases and 7 bases, with 19 bases remaining between them. The CDR3 sequence: CASSFPGLVGEQYF. Here the CDR3 DNA reads TGTGCCAGCAGCTTCCCGGGACTGGTGGGGGAGCAGTACTTC.

This clone was detected once. The chain employs TRBV11-2 and TRBJ2-4; D remains unclear. The CDR3 runs to 14 residues. V lost 1 base to trimming and J lost 9 bases, with 13 bases between them. The germline V gene encodes CDR1 SGHAT and CDR2 FQNNGV. This CDR3 is CASSLVSTGAIQYF. The CDR3 DNA reads as TGTGCCAGCAGCTTAGTCTCCACGGGTGCCATTCAGTACTTC.

The V call is TRBV14, the J call TRBJ1-1, with TRBD1 as a possible D gene (5 bases). V was cut by 4 bases and J by 3 bases, with 12 bases left in between. The CDR3 is 14 residues long. Germline assignment: CDR1 SGHDN and CDR2 FVKESK. The CDR3 bases are TGTGCCAGCAGCCGACAGTCCGCCTACACTGAAGCTTTCTTT. Translation: CASSRQSAYTEAFF.

The chain has TRBV9 and TRBJ2-1, with 11 bases fitting TRBD1. The germline V gene encodes CDR1 SGDLS and CDR2 YYNGEE. This CDR3 is 17 amino acids long. V trimming: 5 bases; J trimming: 7 bases; junction bases outside the gene matches: 14. The CDR3 region is CASRATDTGTGGNEQFF. CDR3 nucleotides: TGTGCCAGCAGGGCTACAGACACCGGGACAGGGGGTAATGAGCAGTTCTTC. Using reference TRBV9 and TRBJ2-1 for the parts outside the CDR3, the full variable domain is DSGVTQTPKHLITATGQRVTLRCSPRSGDLSVYWYQQSLDQGLQFLIQYYNGEERAKGNILERFSAQQFPDLHSELNLSSLELGDSALYFCASRATDTGTGGNEQFFGPGTRLTVL.

This clone was picked up a small number of times. The chain couples TRBV28 to TRBJ2-2, with 11 nucleotides matching TRBD2. CDR3 size: 17 residues. V shed 4 bases, J shed 6 bases, and the junction held 10 bases outside the gene matches. CDR1 is MDHEN, CDR2 SYDVKM, per germline. Here the CDR3 reads CASSSQPLAGVSGELFF. The CDR3 nucleotides read TGTGCCAGCAGTTCTCAACCACTAGCGGGAGTTTCCGGGGAGCTGTTTTTT. Full variable domain (remainder filled in from reference TRBV28 and TRBJ2-2): DVKVTQSSRYLVKRTGEKVFLECVQDMDHENMFWYRQDPGLGLRLIYFSYDVKMKEKGDIPEGYSVSREKKERFSLILESASTNQTSMYLCASSSQPLAGVSGELFFGEGSRLTVL.

The CDR3 nucleotides are TGCGCCAGCAGTGAGACACTATACCGGAGCTCCTACGAGCAGTACTTC. Protein product: CASSETLYRSSYEQYF. The chain joins TRBV10-1 to TRBJ2-7; D is undetermined. CDR1 and CDR2 (germline): WNHNN, SYGVQD (reference sequence). Trimming took 2 bases from V and 0 from J, leaving 14 bases between them. There are 16 residues in the CDR3.

J is TRBJ2-7 and V is TRBV6-5, with TRBD1 as a possible D gene (5 bases). CDR1 and CDR2 from the germline V gene are MNHEY and SVGAGI. The ends were cut back, 0 bases at V and 2 bases at J, with 8 bases in the middle. The CDR3 length is 14 residues. CDR3 amino acids: CASSYSPGTYEQYF. In DNA, the CDR3 is TGTGCCAGCAGTTACTCCCCAGGGACCTACGAGCAGTACTTC.

V usage is TRBV4-2 and J usage is TRBJ2-3; perhaps TRBD1 as D (6 bases). Germline V gene data show CDR1 as LGHNA and CDR2 as YNFKEQ. CDR3 length: 17 amino acids. The V and J ends lost 5 bases and 6 bases respectively, with 24 bases between them. The CDR3 is CASSSSESGESKDTQYF. CDR3 in DNA: TGTGCCAGCAGCTCGTCGGAGTCAGGGGAATCAAAGGATACGCAGTATTTT.

A remark on this clone: The identical CDR3 is also encoded by other nucleotide sequences in the sample. The chain recombines TRBV2 with TRBJ1-1; D may be TRBD1 (5 bases). Trimming shortened V by 6 bases and J by 3 bases, and 14 bases separated the two germline ends. This CDR3 is 14 amino acids long. In germline, CDR1 is SNHLY, CDR2 FYNNEI. CDR3: CASRVRAPYTEAFF. For the CDR3, the DNA is TGTGCCAGCAGGGTCAGGGCGCCTTACACTGAAGCTTTCTTT.

The rearrangement uses TRBV5-1 and TRBJ2-7; a possible D gene is TRBD1 (5 bases). Trimming took off 2 bases at V and 0 bases at J, with 9 bases between the two ends. In germline, CDR1 is SGHRS, CDR2 YFSETQ. This CDR3 region has 14 residues. CDR3 bases: TGCGCCAGCAGCTTTAATCAGGGCTCCTACGAGCAGTACTTC. It translates to CASSFNQGSYEQYF.

The chain uses TRBV7-2 and TRBJ1-2; D is possibly TRBD1 (6 bases). V was pared by 0 bases and J by 4 bases, with 18 bases between. CDR1 and CDR2 from the germline V gene are SGHTA and FQGNSA. The CDR3 contains 17 residues. CDR3 sequence (DNA): TGTGCCAGCAGCTTAGCGCTAGTAACAGGGCTAGGCTATGGCTACACCTTC. Protein: CASSLALVTGLGYGYTF.

Here the CDR3 DNA reads TGTGCCAGCAGCGTAGGCGGACACTTGAACACTGAAGCTTTCTTT. Translating gives CASSVGGHLNTEAFF. The J gene is TRBJ1-1, the V gene TRBV9; D perhaps matches TRBD1 (5 bases). Per germline, CDR1 SGDLS and CDR2 YYNGEE. V gave up 0 bases and J gave up 0 bases, with 9 bases separating them. This CDR3 region has 15 residues.

The chain employs TRBV14 and TRBJ2-5; possible D gene TRBD1, 5 bases. Germline V gene data show CDR1 as SGHDN and CDR2 as FVKESK. The V and J ends lost 1 base and 3 bases respectively, with 15 bases between them. The CDR3 totals 16 residues. CDR3 loop: CASSQGTWWGKETQYF. CDR3 DNA: TGTGCCAGCAGCCAAGGGACATGGTGGGGCAAAGAGACCCAGTACTTC.

This clone was counted only a few times. V gene TRBV5-1 combines with J gene TRBJ2-7, with 7 bases lining up with TRBD1. The junction had 5 bases not matched to a gene; V was cut back by 3 bases and J by 5 bases. CDR1 is SGHRS and CDR2 is YFSETQ in the germline V gene. The CDR3 totals 13 residues. The CDR3 reads CASSYRGDNEQYF. DNA of the CDR3: TGCGCCAGCAGCTACAGGGGTGATAACGAGCAGTACTTC. The variable domain in full, completed from reference TRBV5-1 and TRBJ2-7, reads KAGVTQTPRYLIKTRGQQVTLSCSPISGHRSVSWYQQTPGQGLQFLFEYFSETQRNKGNFPGRFSGRQFSNSRSEMNVSTLELGDSALYLCASSYRGDNEQYFGPGTRLTVT.

The rearrangement links TRBV27 to TRBJ2-7, with D possibly being TRBD1 (5 bases). Trimming cost V 8 bases and J 3 bases, with 17 bases left between them. Germline V gene lookup returns CDR1 MNHEY and CDR2 SMNVEV (reference sequence). The CDR3 covers 14 residues. CDR3 residues: CASSLGRPYYEQYF. In DNA, the CDR3 is TGTGCCAGCTCCCTGGGGCGGCCCTACTACGAGCAGTACTTC.

The table lists this clone with a few counts. The chain employs TRBV30 and TRBJ1-6, with D uncertain. This CDR3 region has 16 residues. V lost 4 bases and J 0 bases, leaving 13 bases between the germline ends. Per the germline V gene, CDR1 is GTSNPN and CDR2 is SVGIG (reference sequence). As DNA, the CDR3 is TGTGCCTGGAACAAACACGGGAGCTCCTATAATTCACCCCTCCACTTT. It encodes CAWNKHGSSYNSPLHF.

V usage is TRBV2 and J usage is TRBJ2-5; 7 nucleotides line up with TRBD1. CDR3 length: 13 residues. Losses at the gene ends were 4 bases for V and 7 bases for J; bases not matched to a gene: 6. CDR1 SNHLY and CDR2 FYNNEI come from the germline V gene. The CDR3 DNA follows: TGTGCCAGCAGTGGGGACAGTCCGGGGACCCAGTACTTC. Translation: CASSGDSPGTQYF.

The chain employs TRBV2 and TRBJ2-7, with TRBD2 matching 11 bases. The CDR3 contains 15 residues. With V trimmed by 6 bases and J by 3 bases, 7 bases remained unmatched. The germline CDR1 and CDR2 sequences are SNHLY and FYNNEI. In DNA form, the CDR3 reads TGTGCCAGCAGACTCCTAGCGGGAGGAGTCTACGAGCAGTACTTC. Translated: CASRLLAGGVYEQYF.

V is TRBV4-1 and J is TRBJ2-3; TRBD2 matches at 9 bases. V lost 4 bases to trimming and J lost 6 bases; unmatched junction nucleotides: 11. CDR1 and CDR2 from the germline V gene are MGHRA and YSYEKL. The CDR3 is 16 amino acids. The CDR3 DNA sequence: TGCGCCAGCAGCCGGACCGAAGCGGGGGGATCCGATACGCAGTATTTT. It encodes CASSRTEAGGSDTQYF.

CDR3 bases: TGTGCCAGCAGCTTAGGTACGGTCAATGAGCAGTTCTTC. Amino acid sequence: CASSLGTVNEQFF. V is TRBV11-3 and J is TRBJ2-1; the D is unclear. Per the germline V gene, CDR1 is SGHNT and CDR2 is YENEEA. V lost 1 base, J lost 6 bases, and 7 bases lay in between. This CDR3 region has 13 residues.

V is TRBV10-3 and J is TRBJ2-7, with D possibly matching TRBD1 (5 bases). Deletions cut 4 bases from V and 1 base from J, with 17 bases between. This CDR3 is built from 16 residues. Germline assignment: CDR1 ENHRY and CDR2 SYGVKD. The DNA of the CDR3 is TGTGCCATCAGTGGTGACAGTACCAAGGGGTCCTACGAGCAGTACTTC. Its translation: CAISGDSTKGSYEQYF.

The chain uses TRBV14 and TRBJ1-2; 8 positions agree with TRBD1. The CDR3 is 17 amino acids. Trimming removed 2 bases from V and 2 bases from J; junction bases left unmatched: 10. CDR1 is SGHDN and CDR2 is FVKESK in the germline V gene. CDR3 DNA sequence: TGTGCCAGCAGCCAAAACCCAGGGACAGGCCAAAACTATGGCTACACCTTC. This encodes CASSQNPGTGQNYGYTF.

The CDR3, as DNA: TGTGCCAGCAGTCGGACAGGAACAACTAATGAAAAACTGTTTTTT. Translating it yields CASSRTGTTNEKLFF. The chain couples TRBV6-5 to TRBJ1-4; 7 bases are a match to TRBD1. V lost 5 bases, J lost 0 bases, and 3 bases stayed unmatched. The CDR3 sequence is 15 residues long. The germline V gene encodes CDR1 MNHEY and CDR2 SVGAGI.

The chain recombines TRBV9 with TRBJ2-5, with 11 bases lining up with TRBD2. CDR3 length equals 16 residues. The trim removed 0 bases at V and 7 bases at J, leaving 8 bases unmatched. Germline V gene data show CDR1 as SGDLS and CDR2 as YYNGEE. In DNA form, the CDR3 reads TGTGCCAGCAGCGTAGGGCTAGCGGGAGGACTGGTGACCCAGTACTTC. Protein: CASSVGLAGGLVTQYF.

V gene TRBV28 combines with J gene TRBJ2-5; D is perhaps TRBD1 (5 bases). The CDR3 has 13 residues. V was cut by 5 bases and J by 6 bases, with 13 bases left in between. CDR1 and CDR2 from the germline V gene are MDHEN and SYDVKM. The CDR3 DNA reads as TGTGCCAGCAGTGTTGTCCAGGGCAAGACCCAGTACTTC. This codes for CASSVVQGKTQYF.

The chain has TRBV7-3 and TRBJ2-1; D is possibly TRBD2 (6 bases). Germline-derived CDR1 and CDR2 are SGHTA and FQGTGA. This CDR3 contains 17 residues. The V end was cut by 1 base, the J end by 0 bases, with 13 bases between. Here the CDR3 reads CASSLIGGGTSYNEQFF. CDR3 in DNA: TGTGCCAGCAGCTTAATAGGTGGCGGGACCTCCTACAATGAGCAGTTCTTC.

This clone appeared once. V usage is TRBV11-2 and J usage is TRBJ1-1; D remains ambiguous. The CDR3 has 15 residues. CDR1 is SGHAT, CDR2 FQNNGV, per germline. The ends were cut back, 0 bases at V and 1 base at J, with 9 bases in the middle. CDR3 nucleotides: TGTGCCAGCAGCTTAGAGAGAGCCGGGAACACTGAAGCTTTCTTT. It encodes CASSLERAGNTEAFF.